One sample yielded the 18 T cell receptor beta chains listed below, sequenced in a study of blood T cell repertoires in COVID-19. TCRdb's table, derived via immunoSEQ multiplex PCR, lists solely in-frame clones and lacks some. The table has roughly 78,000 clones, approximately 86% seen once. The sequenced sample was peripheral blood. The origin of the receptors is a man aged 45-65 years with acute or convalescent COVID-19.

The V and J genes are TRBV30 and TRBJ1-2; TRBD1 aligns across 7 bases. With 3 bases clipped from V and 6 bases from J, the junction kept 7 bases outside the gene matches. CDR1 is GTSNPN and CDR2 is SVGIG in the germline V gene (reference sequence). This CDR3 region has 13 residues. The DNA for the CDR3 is TGTGCCTGGAGGATTCTGACAGGGAATGGCTACACCTTC. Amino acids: CAWRILTGNGYTF.

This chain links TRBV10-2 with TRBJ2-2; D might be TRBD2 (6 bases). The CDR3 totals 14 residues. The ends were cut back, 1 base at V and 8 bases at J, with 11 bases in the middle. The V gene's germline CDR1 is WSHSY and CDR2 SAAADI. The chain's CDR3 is CASSEWGVTGELFF. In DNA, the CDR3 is TGCGCCAGCAGTGAGTGGGGGGTCACGGGGGAGCTGTTTTTT.

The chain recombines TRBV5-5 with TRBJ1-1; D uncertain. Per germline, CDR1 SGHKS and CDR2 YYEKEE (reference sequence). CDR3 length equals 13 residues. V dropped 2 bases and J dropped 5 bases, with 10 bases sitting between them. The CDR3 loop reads CASSLRQRTEAFF. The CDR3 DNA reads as TGTGCCAGCAGCTTAAGGCAGAGGACTGAAGCTTTCTTT. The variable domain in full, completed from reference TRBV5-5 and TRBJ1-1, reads DAGVTQSPTHLIKTRGQQVTLRCSPISGHKSVSWYQQVLGQGPQFIFQYYEKEERGRGNFPDRFSARQFPNYSSELNVNALLLGDSALYLCASSLRQRTEAFFGQGTRLTVV.

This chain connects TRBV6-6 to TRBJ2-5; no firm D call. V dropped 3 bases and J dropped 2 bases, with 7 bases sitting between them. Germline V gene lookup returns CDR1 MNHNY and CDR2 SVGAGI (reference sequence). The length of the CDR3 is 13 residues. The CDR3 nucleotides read TGTGCCAGCAGTTATGGGCAGCAAGAGACCCAGTACTTC. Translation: CASSYGQQETQYF.

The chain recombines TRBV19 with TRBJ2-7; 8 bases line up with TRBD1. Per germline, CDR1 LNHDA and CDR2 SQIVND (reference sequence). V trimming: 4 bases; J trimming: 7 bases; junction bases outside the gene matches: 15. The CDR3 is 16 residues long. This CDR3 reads CASSTGWTGRGGEQYF. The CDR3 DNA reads TGTGCCAGTAGTACGGGATGGACAGGGAGAGGCGGGGAGCAGTACTTC.

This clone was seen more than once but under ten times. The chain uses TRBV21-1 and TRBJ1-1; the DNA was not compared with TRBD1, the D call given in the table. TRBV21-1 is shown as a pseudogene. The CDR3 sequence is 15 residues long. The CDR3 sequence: CASSKEGNMNTEAFF. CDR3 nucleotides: TGTGCCAGCAGCAAAGAGGGGAATATGAACACTGAAGCTTTCTTT.

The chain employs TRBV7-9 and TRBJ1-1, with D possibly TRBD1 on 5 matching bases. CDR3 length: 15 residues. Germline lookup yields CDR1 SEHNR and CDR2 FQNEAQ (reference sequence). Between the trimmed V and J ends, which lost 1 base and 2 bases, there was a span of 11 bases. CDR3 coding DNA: TGTGCCAGCAGCTTAGTTCTGGGACTCAACACTGAAGCTTTCTTT. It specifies CASSLVLGLNTEAFF.

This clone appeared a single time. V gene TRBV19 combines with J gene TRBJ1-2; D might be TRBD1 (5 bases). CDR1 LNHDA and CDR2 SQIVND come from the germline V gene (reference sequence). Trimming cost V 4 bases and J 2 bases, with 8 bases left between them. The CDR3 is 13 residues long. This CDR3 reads CASSTSGNYGYTF. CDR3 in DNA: TGTGCCAGTAGTACCTCAGGGAACTATGGCTACACCTTC. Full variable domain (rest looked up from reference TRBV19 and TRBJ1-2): DGGITQSPKYLFRKEGQNVTLSCEQNLNHDAMYWYRQDPGQGLRLIYYSQIVNDFQKGDIAEGYSVSREKKESFPLTVTSAQKNPTAFYLCASSTSGNYGYTFGSGTRLTVV.

The CDR3 loop reads CASSDRDRGRNEKLFF. As DNA, the CDR3 is TGCGCCAGCAGTGACCGGGACAGGGGGCGTAATGAAAAACTGTTTTTT. This sequence joins TRBV10-1 and TRBJ1-4, with 12 bases matching TRBD1. The V segment lost 3 bases and the J segment 4 bases; nucleotides outside the gene matches: 3. CDR1 and CDR2 (germline): WNHNN, SYGVQD (reference sequence). The CDR3 extends over 16 amino acids.

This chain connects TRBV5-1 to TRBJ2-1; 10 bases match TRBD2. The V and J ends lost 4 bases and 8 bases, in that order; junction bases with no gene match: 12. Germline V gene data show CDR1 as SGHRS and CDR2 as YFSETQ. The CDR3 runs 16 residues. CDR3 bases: TGCGCCAGCAGCGAAATACCTAGCGGGGGATCGGATGAGCAGTTCTTC. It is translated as CASSEIPSGGSDEQFF.

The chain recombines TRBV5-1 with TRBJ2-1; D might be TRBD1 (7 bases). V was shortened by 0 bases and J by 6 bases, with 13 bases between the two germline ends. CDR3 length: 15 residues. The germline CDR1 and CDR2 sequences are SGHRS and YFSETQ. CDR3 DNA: TGCGCCAGCAGCTTGGGCTCAGGGGGGTTCAATGAGCAGTTCTTC. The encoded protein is CASSLGSGGFNEQFF.

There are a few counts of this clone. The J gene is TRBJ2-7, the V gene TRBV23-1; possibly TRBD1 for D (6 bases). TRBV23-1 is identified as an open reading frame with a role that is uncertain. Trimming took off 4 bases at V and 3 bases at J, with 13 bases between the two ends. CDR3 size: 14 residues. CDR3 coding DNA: TGCGCCAGCAGTCGACTACAGGGATTCTACGAGCAGTACTTC. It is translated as CASSRLQGFYEQYF.

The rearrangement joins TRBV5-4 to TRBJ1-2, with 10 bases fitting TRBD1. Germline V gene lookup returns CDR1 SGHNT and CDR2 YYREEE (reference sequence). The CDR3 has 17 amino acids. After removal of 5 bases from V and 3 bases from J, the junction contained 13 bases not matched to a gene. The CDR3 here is CASRRTGGTYKDYGYTF. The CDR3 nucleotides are TGTGCCAGCAGGAGGACAGGGGGGACGTATAAGGACTATGGCTACACCTTC.

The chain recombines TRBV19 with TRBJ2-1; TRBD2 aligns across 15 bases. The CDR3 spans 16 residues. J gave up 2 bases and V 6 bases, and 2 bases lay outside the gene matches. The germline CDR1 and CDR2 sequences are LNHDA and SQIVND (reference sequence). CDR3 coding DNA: TGTGCCAGTAGGCGGACTAGCGGGGGGGCCTACAATGAGCAGTTCTTC. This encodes CASRRTSGGAYNEQFF.

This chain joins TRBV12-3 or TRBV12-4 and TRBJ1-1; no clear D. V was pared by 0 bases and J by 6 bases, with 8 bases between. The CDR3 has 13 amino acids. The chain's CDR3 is CASSLAGIAEAFF. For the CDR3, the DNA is TGTGCCAGCAGTTTAGCCGGGATTGCTGAAGCTTTCTTT.

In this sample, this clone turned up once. The CDR3 here is CASTGTGATEAFF. The DNA of the CDR3 is TGTGCCAGCACCGGGACAGGGGCAACTGAAGCTTTCTTT. V is TRBV3-1 (or the pseudogene TRBV3-2) and J is TRBJ1-1; 10 nucleotides align to TRBD1. With 7 bases clipped from V and 5 bases from J, the junction kept 4 bases outside the gene matches. The CDR3 contains 13 residues. Germline V CDR1 and CDR2: LGHDT, YNNKEL (reference sequence).

CDR3 coding DNA: TGTGCCAGCAGCGTCCCGGGAAACACTGAAGCTTTCTTT. This codes for CASSVPGNTEAFF. The V gene is TRBV7-2, the J gene TRBJ1-1; D gene unclear. Germline CDR1 is SGHTA and CDR2 is FQGNSA. Trimming took 5 bases from V and 2 from J, leaving 9 bases between them. CDR3 length equals 13 residues.

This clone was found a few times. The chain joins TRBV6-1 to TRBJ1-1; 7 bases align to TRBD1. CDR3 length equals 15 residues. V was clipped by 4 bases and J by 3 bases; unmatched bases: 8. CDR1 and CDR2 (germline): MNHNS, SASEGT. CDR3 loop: CASSGGQAIYTEAFF. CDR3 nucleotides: TGTGCCAGCAGTGGAGGACAGGCGATTTACACTGAAGCTTTCTTT.